One sample yielded the 19 T cell receptor beta chains listed below, sequenced in a study of shared clonotypes between healthy human individuals (TCRdb year 2020). Library preparation used the immunoSEQ multiplex PCR assay. TCRdb stores this immuneACCESS table with in-frame sequences only. Part of the clones is absent; in the studies checked, under half of the shortfall reflects unresolved V genes, and no reason is known for the rest. The sample includes approximately 2.4 million clones, with roughly 95% observed a single time. The ten largest clones capture around 0.13% of the sample. Sequencing was carried out using naive CD4+ T cells sorted from blood. The cell subset or site label, as the study defines it: CD45RA+ positively selected. Receptors originate from a man between 18 and 35 years old in good health.

This chain links TRBV18 with TRBJ2-3; D possibly corresponds to TRBD1 (6 bases). V was clipped by 6 bases and J by 2 bases, with 12 bases between them. The CDR3 runs to 14 residues. Germline V lookup: CDR1 KGHSH, CDR2 LQKENI. Written as DNA, the CDR3 is TGTGCCAGCTCCCTCGGACAGAACACAGATACGCAGTATTTT. As protein: CASSLGQNTDTQYF.

This chain joins TRBV21-1 and TRBJ2-1. TRBV21-1 is given as a pseudogene. The CDR3 contains 14 residues. CDR3 nucleotide sequence: TGTGCCAGCAGCAAAATCTTTGTGGTCAATGAGCAGTTCTTC. Its protein product is CASSKIFVVNEQFF.

The chain has TRBV30 and TRBJ1-5, with D hard to call. The V end lost 2 bases, the J end lost 5 bases, and 7 bases lay between the germline ends. Germline V gene data show CDR1 as GTSNPN and CDR2 as SVGIG (reference sequence). The CDR3 has 12 amino acids. CDR3 protein: CAWSKWDQPQHF. CDR3 DNA: TGTGCCTGGAGTAAGTGGGATCAGCCCCAGCATTTT. The variable domain in full, completed from reference TRBV30 and TRBJ1-5, reads SQTIHQWPATLVQPVGSPLSLECTVEGTSNPNLYWYRQAAGRGLQLLFYSVGIGQISSEVPQNLSASRPQDRQFILSSKKLLLSDSGFYLCAWSKWDQPQHFGDGTRLSIL.

V gene TRBV7-2 combines with J gene TRBJ2-1; TRBD2 is a possible D gene (6 bases). Trimming pared 1 base from V and 4 bases from J, leaving 11 bases between. This CDR3 is 15 amino acids long. Germline V CDR1 and CDR2: SGHTA, FQGNSA. CDR3 in amino acids: CASSLEGTHYNEQFF. CDR3 DNA: TGTGCCAGCAGCTTAGAGGGGACTCATTACAATGAGCAGTTCTTC. Together with reference TRBV7-2 and TRBJ2-1, the CDR3 gives the full variable domain: GAGVSQSPSNKVTEKGKDVELRCDPISGHTALYWYRQSLGQGLEFLIYFQGNSAPDKSGLPSDRFSAERTGGSVSTLTIQRTQQEDSAVYLCASSLEGTHYNEQFFGPGTRLTVL.

The chain employs TRBV29-1 and TRBJ1-2; D may be TRBD1 (6 bases). The ends were cut back, 7 bases at V and 5 bases at J, with 17 bases in the middle. Germline CDR1 is SQVTM and CDR2 is ANQGSEA. There are 13 residues in the CDR3. CDR3 coding DNA: TGCAGCGCCCGAGCGGGGGCGAATTATGGCTACACCTTC. Its protein product is CSARAGANYGYTF. The variable domain in full, completed from reference TRBV29-1 and TRBJ1-2, reads SAVISQKPSRDICQRGTSLTIQCQVDSQVTMMFWYRQQPGQSLTLIATANQGSEATYESGFVIDKFPISRPNLTFSTLTVSNMSPEDSSIYLCSARAGANYGYTFGSGTRLTVV.

The V gene is TRBV5-1, the J gene TRBJ2-1; 13 bases align to TRBD2. V shed 4 bases, J shed 15 bases, and the junction held 13 bases outside the gene matches. The length of the CDR3 is 15 residues. The germline V gene encodes CDR1 SGHRS and CDR2 YFSETQ. CDR3 in amino acids: CASSSDRSRLAGGFF. The CDR3 DNA follows: TGCGCCAGCAGCAGCGACAGGAGCCGACTAGCGGGAGGGTTCTTC. The entire variable domain, with the rest obtained from reference TRBV5-1 and TRBJ2-1, is as follows: KAGVTQTPRYLIKTRGQQVTLSCSPISGHRSVSWYQQTPGQGLQFLFEYFSETQRNKGNFPGRFSGRQFSNSRSEMNVSTLELGDSALYLCASSSDRSRLAGGFFGPGTRLTVL.

The V call is TRBV5-6, the J call TRBJ1-5; TRBD1 agrees at 10 bases. The CDR3 covers 16 residues. With 4 bases clipped from V and 6 bases from J, the junction kept 10 bases outside the gene matches. Looked up from germline, CDR1 is SGHDT and CDR2 is YYEEEE. For the CDR3, the DNA is TGTGCCAGCAGCGCAGGGACAGGGGACTCGAGTCAGCCCCAGCATTTT. As protein: CASSAGTGDSSQPQHF.

This chain uses TRBV4-1 with TRBJ2-7, with a weak D call TRBD1 (6 bases). The CDR3 covers 16 residues. Trimming removed 3 bases at V and 3 bases at J, with 18 bases between. Germline V gene data show CDR1 as MGHRA and CDR2 as YSYEKL. In DNA, the CDR3 is TGCGCCAGCAGCCACCCCGGGACATCCCAAAACTACGAGCAGTACTTC. Translation: CASSHPGTSQNYEQYF.

This clone was counted a single time. The chain combines TRBV7-9 with TRBJ2-4; 8 bases align to TRBD1. This CDR3 has 15 amino acids. The germline gives CDR1 SEHNR, CDR2 FQNEAQ (reference sequence). V was clipped by 8 bases and J by 3 bases; unmatched bases: 9. This chain's CDR3 is CASGLQGTGKNIQYF. In DNA, the CDR3 is TGTGCCAGCGGATTACAGGGGACAGGCAAAAACATTCAGTACTTC.

The chain has TRBV5-6 and TRBJ2-3; D call uncertain. CDR1 and CDR2 from the germline V gene are SGHDT and YYEEEE. This CDR3 spans 16 amino acids. V gave up 0 bases and J gave up 3 bases, with 14 bases separating them. CDR3 sequence reads: CASSLGGSTPTDTQYF. The CDR3, as DNA: TGTGCCAGCAGCTTGGGAGGCTCGACGCCGACAGATACGCAGTATTTT.

This clone has just one count. The chain joins TRBV11-2 to TRBJ2-5; 7 positions match TRBD2. Germline lookup yields CDR1 SGHAT and CDR2 FQNNGV. V gave up 0 bases and J gave up 5 bases; unmatched junction bases: 21. CDR3 length: 20 residues. CDR3 amino acids: CASSLDTGGFQRTRDETQYF. DNA of the CDR3: TGTGCCAGCAGCTTAGATACGGGGGGTTTCCAGCGGACTCGGGATGAGACCCAGTACTTC.

The V gene is TRBV2, the J gene TRBJ1-5; a possible D gene is TRBD1 (6 bases). CDR1 and CDR2 (germline): SNHLY, FYNNEI. This CDR3 comprises 14 residues. V shed 8 bases and J shed 0 bases, with 11 bases lying between them. The CDR3 nucleotides read TGTGCCAGCCGGGACACCTATAGCAATCAGCCCCAGCATTTT. Its translation is CASRDTYSNQPQHF.

On this clone itself: At one end, the junction sequence differs from germline, possibly due to a read error. V usage is TRBV5-1 and J usage is TRBJ2-2, with 9 nucleotides matching TRBD1. CDR1 SGHRS and CDR2 YFSETQ come from the germline V gene. The CDR3 is 17 residues long. CDR3 DNA: TGCGCCGGCAGCCCGGCGGGGACAGGGTCAAATACCGGGGAGCTGTTTTTT. Translating it yields CAGSPAGTGSNTGELFF. Looking up the rest from reference TRBV5-1 and TRBJ2-2 gives the full variable domain: KAGVTQTPRYLIKTRGQQVTLSCSPISGHRSVSWYQQTPGQGLQFLFEYFSETQRNKGNFPGRFSGRQFSNSRSEMNVSTLELGDSALYLCAGSPAGTGSNTGELFFGEGSRLTVL.

The CDR3 sequence is CASFVSRDYEQYF. The DNA of the CDR3 is TGTGCCAGCTTCGTAAGCAGGGACTACGAGCAGTACTTC. This sequence joins TRBV18 and TRBJ2-7; weak D call: TRBD1 (5 bases). V lost 7 bases and J 3 bases, leaving 13 bases between the germline ends. The CDR3 sequence is 13 residues long. Germline V CDR1 and CDR2: KGHSH, LQKENI.

A note on this clone: At one of its ends the junction is not consistent with the germline gene, which may arise from a read error. This CDR3 is also generated by other DNA sequences in the sample. The chain's CDR3 is CASRLAGGPGDTQYF. The DNA for the CDR3 is TGCGCCAGCAGGTTGGCGGGAGGGCCCGGAGATACGCAGTATTTT. The chain combines TRBV5-1 with TRBJ2-3; 9 bases fit TRBD2. The CDR3 contains 15 residues. Per germline, CDR1 SGHRS and CDR2 YFSETQ.

This chain connects TRBV18 to TRBJ1-2; 9 nucleotides align to TRBD1. V lost 3 bases and J lost 8; bases outside the gene matches: 13. This CDR3 comprises 16 residues. Germline V gene lookup returns CDR1 KGHSH and CDR2 LQKENI. The CDR3 here is CASSPRTGGAAKGYTF. In DNA, the CDR3 is TGTGCCAGCTCACCTCGCACAGGGGGCGCAGCGAAAGGCTACACCTTC.

Regarding this clone: Different DNA sequences within this sample yield the same CDR3. The chain links TRBV13 to TRBJ2-7; no clear D. Germline CDR1 is PRHDT and CDR2 is FYEKMQ (reference sequence). This CDR3 region has 14 residues. Trimming stripped 2 bases from V and 0 bases from J, with 8 bases between. In DNA form, the CDR3 reads TGTGCCAGCAGCTTAAGGTCCAGCTCCTACGAGCAGTACTTC. It is translated as CASSLRSSSYEQYF.

This chain connects TRBV19 to TRBJ1-2; TRBD1 is a possible D gene (6 bases). From germline, CDR1 is LNHDA and CDR2 SQIVND (reference sequence). The CDR3 is 14 residues long. V was pared by 4 bases and J by 4 bases, with 13 bases between. The CDR3 DNA sequence: TGTGCCAGTAGTACCCTGGGGGCTGGCTATGGCTACACCTTC. Amino acids: CASSTLGAGYGYTF.

The chain employs TRBV28 and TRBJ1-1; D not certain. The germline gives CDR1 MDHEN, CDR2 SYDVKM. The CDR3 has 14 residues. The ends were cut back, 7 bases at V and 5 bases at J, with 17 bases in the middle. The CDR3 region is CASTPVSLYTEAFF. The CDR3 coding sequence is TGTGCCAGCACCCCAGTCTCCCTTTATACTGAAGCTTTCTTT.